This T cell receptor beta chain appears in the sequencing data of a study of T cells and Merkel cell carcinoma outcomes (dated by TCRdb to the early 2020s). For context, the study as a whole: The study examined the tumor T-cell repertoire together with T-cell density as predictors of clinical outcome in patients with Merkel cell carcinoma.

From its cysteine to its phenylalanine, the CDR3 spans 15 amino acids. Only CDR3 DNA remains: 45 bases, in frame from the first base. A distance of 16 bases separates the germline ends of V and J, which lose 2 bases and 6 bases respectively. Based on the germline V gene, the CDR1 and CDR2 sequences are MGHDK and SYGVNS. Summary of the overall study and its limitations: Clinical outcomes in Merkel cell carcinoma patients were reported to be predicted by T-cell repertoire features combined with T-cell density.

To note about this clone: The antigen it recognizes is unknown. Base-call qualities are not available, and no considerably larger clone is one nucleotide away.

Libraries were constructed by the immunoSEQ multiplex PCR assay. Not all clones reach the TCRdb copy of this immuneACCESS table, which keeps in-frame sequences only. Checked studies attribute under half of the gap to unresolved V genes and leave the rest unexplained. This sample lists 9,000 to 10,000 clones; approximately 80% were detected once. Together, the top ten hold 2% to 3% of the sample. The samples were taken from patients with Merkel cell carcinoma. In this chain, TRBV25-1 is recombined with TRBJ1-1, and the D gene may be TRBD1, 5 bases matching. The receptor was isolated from a human donor with Merkel cell carcinoma. Specimen: tumor tissue from Merkel cell carcinoma. The nucleotides are TGTGCCAGCAGTGAAAGGTGGGGGGGGACCGCTGAAGCTTTCTTT. Translated, this gives CASSERWGGTAEAFF.